This T cell receptor beta chain emerged from a study of graft-versus-host responses after intestinal transplantation. J was trimmed by 4 bases and V by 3 bases; bases with no gene match: 5. Germline loops: CDR1 MDHEN, CDR2 SYDVKM. This CDR3 contains 15 residues. Data came from immunoSEQ multiplex PCR; TCRdb stores just in-frame clones and leaves some out. Here the sample spans approximately 8,700 clones, roughly 31% being singletons. The sequence derives from a human patient who received an intestinal transplant. The starting material was alloreactive CD4+ T cells from a mixed lymphocyte reaction culture, obtained before intestinal transplant. Subset reported: CFSE-low proliferating T cells sorted from roughly 6-day pre-transplant mixed lymphocyte reaction (GvH or HvG direction). The chain employs TRBV28 and TRBJ1-3; 8 bases agree with TRBD1. CDR3 sequence reads: CASSFLRDRGNTIYF. Here the CDR3 DNA reads TGTGCCAGCAGTTTTCTTCGGGACAGGGGAAACACCATATATTTT.